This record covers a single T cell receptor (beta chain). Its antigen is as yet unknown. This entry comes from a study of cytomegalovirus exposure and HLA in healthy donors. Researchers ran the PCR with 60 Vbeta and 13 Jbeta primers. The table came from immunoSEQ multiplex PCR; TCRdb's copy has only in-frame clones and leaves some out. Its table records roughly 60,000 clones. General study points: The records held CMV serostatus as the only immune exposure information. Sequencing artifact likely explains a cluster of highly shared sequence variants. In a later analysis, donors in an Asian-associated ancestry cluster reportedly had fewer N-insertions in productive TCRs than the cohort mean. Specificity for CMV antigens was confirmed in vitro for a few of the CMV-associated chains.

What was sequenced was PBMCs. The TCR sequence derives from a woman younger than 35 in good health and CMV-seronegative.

As DNA, the CDR3 is TGTGCCTGGAAAGGAGGAGTAATTCGGGGTCGAACACCGATCGACAATGAGCAGTTCTTC. Protein product: CAWKGGVIRGRTPIDNEQFF. V is TRBV30 and J is TRBJ2-1, with TRBD2 as a possible D gene (5 bases). The CDR3 is 20 amino acids. The V end lost 4 bases, the J end lost 5 bases, and 33 bases lay between the germline ends. Looked up from germline, CDR1 is GTSNPN and CDR2 is SVGIG (reference sequence).